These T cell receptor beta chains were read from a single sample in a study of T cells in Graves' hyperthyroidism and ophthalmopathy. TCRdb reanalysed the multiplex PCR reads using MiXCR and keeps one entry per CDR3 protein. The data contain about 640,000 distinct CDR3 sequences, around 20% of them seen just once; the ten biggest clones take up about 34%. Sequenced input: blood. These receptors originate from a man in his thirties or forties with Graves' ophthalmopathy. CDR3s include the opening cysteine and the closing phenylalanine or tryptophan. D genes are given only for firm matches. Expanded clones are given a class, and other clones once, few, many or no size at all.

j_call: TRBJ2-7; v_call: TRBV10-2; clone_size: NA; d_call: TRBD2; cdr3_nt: TGCGCCAGCAGTGATGCGGGAGGGTACGAGCAGTACTTC; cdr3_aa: CASSDAGGYEQYF
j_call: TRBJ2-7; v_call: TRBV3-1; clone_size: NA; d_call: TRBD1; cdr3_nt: TGTGCCAGCAGCCAAGAGTTACGGACAGGAGCGTACGAGCAGTACTTC; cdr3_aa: CASSQELRTGAYEQYF
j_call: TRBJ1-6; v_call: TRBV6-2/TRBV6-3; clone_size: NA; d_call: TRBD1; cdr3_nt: TGTGCCAGCAGTATTAGGACAGGGGCTAGGGGATCACCCCTCCACTTT; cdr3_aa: CASSIRTGARGSPLHF
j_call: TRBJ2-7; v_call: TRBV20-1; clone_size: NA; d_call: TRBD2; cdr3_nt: TGCAGTGCTAGAGATCTAGCGGGAGATCCCTACGAGCAGTACTTC; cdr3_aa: CSARDLAGDPYEQYF
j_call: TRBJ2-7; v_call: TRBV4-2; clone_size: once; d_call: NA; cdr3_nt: TGTGCCAGCAGCCAAGAGTTGAGTCAGGGTCGCGAGCAGTACTTC; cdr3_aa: CASSQELSQGREQYF
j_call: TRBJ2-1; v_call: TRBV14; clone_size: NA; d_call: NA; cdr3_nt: TGTGCCAGCAGCCAGCTAGGAGCAGAGCAGTTCTTC; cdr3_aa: CASSQLGAEQFF
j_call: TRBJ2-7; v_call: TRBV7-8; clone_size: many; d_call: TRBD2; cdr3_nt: TGTGCCAGCATCCGGACTAGCGGGGGCTACGAGCAGTACTTC; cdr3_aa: CASIRTSGGYEQYF
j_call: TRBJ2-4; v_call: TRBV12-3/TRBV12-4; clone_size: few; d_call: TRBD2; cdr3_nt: TGTGCCAGCAGTTTGGCTAGCGGGGGCATTCAGTACTTC; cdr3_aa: CASSLASGGIQYF
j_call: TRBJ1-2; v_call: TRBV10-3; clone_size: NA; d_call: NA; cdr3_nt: TGTGCCATCAGTGAGGGAAGGGCGGGCTATGGCTACACCTTC; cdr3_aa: CAISEGRAGYGYTF
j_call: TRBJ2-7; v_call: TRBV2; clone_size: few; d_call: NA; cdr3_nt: TGTGCCAGCAGTGAAGGGGACCCGAAGCCCTACGAGCAGTACTTC; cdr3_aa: CASSEGDPKPYEQYF
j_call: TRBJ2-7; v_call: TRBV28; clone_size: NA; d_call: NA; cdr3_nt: TGTGCCAGCAGTCACCGACCGGGAAGCTCCTACGAGCAGTACTTC; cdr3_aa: CASSHRPGSSYEQYF
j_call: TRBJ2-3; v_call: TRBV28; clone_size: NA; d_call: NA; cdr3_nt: TGTGCCAGCAGTGCCTGGCGGGGATACACAGATACGCAGTATTTT; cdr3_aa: CASSAWRGYTDTQYF
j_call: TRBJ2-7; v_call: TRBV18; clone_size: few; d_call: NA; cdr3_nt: TGTGCCAGCTCACCCACGGGCGGGTCTCATTACGAGCAGTACTTC; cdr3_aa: CASSPTGGSHYEQYF
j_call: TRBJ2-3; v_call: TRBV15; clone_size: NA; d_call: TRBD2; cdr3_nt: TGTGCCACCAGCGGGTGGACTAGCGGGGCCCGAGCTACGCAGTATTTT; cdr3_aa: CATSGWTSGARATQYF
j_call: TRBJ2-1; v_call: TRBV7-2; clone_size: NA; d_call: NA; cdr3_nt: TGTGCCAGCAGACTAGACAGGCGGTCCTACAATGAGCAGTTCTTC; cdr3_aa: CASRLDRRSYNEQFF
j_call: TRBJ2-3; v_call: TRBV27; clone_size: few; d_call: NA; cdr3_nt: TGTGCCAGCAGTTTATATTCAGGGACAGATACGCAGTATTTT; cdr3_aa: CASSLYSGTDTQYF
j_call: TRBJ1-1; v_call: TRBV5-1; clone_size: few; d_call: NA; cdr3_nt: TGCGCCAGCAGCTCGAACCTCGTCGGGAACACTGAAGCTTTCTTT; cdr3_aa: CASSSNLVGNTEAFF
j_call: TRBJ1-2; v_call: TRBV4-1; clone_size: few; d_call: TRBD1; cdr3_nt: TGCGCCAGCAGCCCACAGACAGGGGATTCTAACTATGGCTACACCTTC; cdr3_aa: CASSPQTGDSNYGYTF
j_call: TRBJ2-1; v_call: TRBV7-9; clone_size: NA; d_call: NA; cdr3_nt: TGTGCCAGCAGCACCACAGAGAGCTCCTACAATGAGCAGTTCTTC; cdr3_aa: CASSTTESSYNEQFF
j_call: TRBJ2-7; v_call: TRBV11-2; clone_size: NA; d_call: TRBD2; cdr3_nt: TGTGCCAGCAGCTACACAAGCGGGAGGGACGTCCGGGAGCAGTACTTC; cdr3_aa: CASSYTSGRDVREQYF
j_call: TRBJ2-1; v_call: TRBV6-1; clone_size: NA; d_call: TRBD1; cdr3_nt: TGTGCCAGCAGACGAGGACAGGGATACAATGAGCAGTTCTTC; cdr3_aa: CASRRGQGYNEQFF
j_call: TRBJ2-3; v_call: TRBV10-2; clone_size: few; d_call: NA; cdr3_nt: TGCGCCAGCAGTGTACCGGGTGTAAGGGTGGAAGATACGCAGTATTTT; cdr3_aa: CASSVPGVRVEDTQYF
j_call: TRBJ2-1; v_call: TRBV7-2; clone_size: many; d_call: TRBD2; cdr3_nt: TGTGCCAGCAGCTGGGATTCTAGCGGGAGGGGCAATGAGCAGTTCTTC; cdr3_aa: CASSWDSSGRGNEQFF
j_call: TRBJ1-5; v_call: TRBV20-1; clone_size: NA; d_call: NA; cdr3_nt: TGCAGTGCTAGAGATGTGGGAGGGGACCAGCCCCAGCATTTT; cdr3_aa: CSARDVGGDQPQHF
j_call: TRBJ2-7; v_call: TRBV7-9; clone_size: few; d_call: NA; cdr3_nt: TGTGCCAGCAGCCCAAGGGGGGGGGCCCCCGACTACGAGCAGTACTTC; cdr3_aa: CASSPRGGAPDYEQYF
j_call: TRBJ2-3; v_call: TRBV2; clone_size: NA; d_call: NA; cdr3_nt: TGTGCCAGCTCCCAAGCATTAGATACGCAGTATTTT; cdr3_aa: CASSQALDTQYF
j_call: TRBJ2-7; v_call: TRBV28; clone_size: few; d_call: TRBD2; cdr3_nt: TGTGCCAGCAGTTTTGGGAGGGGTAACGGCTACGAGCAGTACTTC; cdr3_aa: CASSFGRGNGYEQYF